Below are 15 T cell receptor beta chains sequenced from a single sample in a study of blood T cell repertoires in COVID-19. Sequenced by immunoSEQ multiplex PCR; TCRdb stores in-frame clones only, minus some. The sample shows over 350,000 clones, around 87% of them seen only once. What was sequenced was PBMCs or T cells enriched from blood (not recorded which). These receptors originate from a woman aged 45-65 years who had recovered from COVID-19.

V usage is TRBV7-6 and J usage is TRBJ2-3; 12 bases line up with TRBD2. The CDR3 contains 12 residues. Germline loops: CDR1 SGHVS, CDR2 FNYEAQ. After removal of 8 bases from V and 12 bases from J, the junction contained 6 bases not matched to a gene. The CDR3 loop is CASSTSGGLQYF. The DNA for the CDR3 is TGTGCCAGCTCGACTAGCGGGGGTCTACAGTATTTT. Full variable domain (missing parts from reference TRBV7-6 and TRBJ2-3): GAGVSQSPRYKVTKRGQDVALRCDPISGHVSLYWYRQALGQGPEFLTYFNYEAQQDKSGLPNDRFSAERPEGSISTLTIQRTEQRDSAMYRCASSTSGGLQYFGPGTRLTVL.

The chain links TRBV6-5 to TRBJ1-3, with 7 bases matching TRBD1. Germline CDR1 MNHEY, CDR2 SVGAGI. V shed 9 bases and J 0 bases; nucleotides not matched to a gene: 5. The CDR3 has 14 residues. Written as DNA, the CDR3 is TGTGCCAGTGGGACAGCCGTCTCTGGAAACACCATATATTTT. The encoded protein is CASGTAVSGNTIYF.

The chain employs TRBV12-5 and TRBJ1-5; tentative D call: TRBD1 (5 bases). CDR1 is LGHNT and CDR2 is FRNRAP in the germline V gene. The V gene lost 6 bases and the J gene lost 9 bases, with 18 bases spanning the gap. This CDR3 is built from 14 residues. CDR3 nucleotide sequence: TGTGCTAGTGGCCCCCAGGGCTCACTTCGGCCCCAGCATTTT. Translation: CASGPQGSLRPQHF.

CDR3 loop: CAWSVAGRNNYGYTF. In DNA form, the CDR3 reads TGTGCCTGGAGTGTAGCGGGCCGGAATAACTATGGCTACACCTTC. The chain couples TRBV30 to TRBJ1-2; D is ambiguous. Germline V gives CDR1 GTSNPN, CDR2 SVGIG (reference sequence). The CDR3 sequence is 15 residues long. Between the trimmed V and J ends, which lost 0 bases and 1 base, there was a span of 12 bases.

The chain couples TRBV7-2 to TRBJ2-1; 11 positions match TRBD2. There are 17 residues in the CDR3. The germline gives CDR1 SGHTA, CDR2 FQGNSA. With V trimmed by 2 bases and J by 5 bases, 8 bases remained unmatched. In nucleotides, the CDR3 is TGTGCCAGCAGCTTACCCCCGGGACTAGCGGCCAACAATGAGCAGTTCTTC. Translated: CASSLPPGLAANNEQFF.

This rearrangement joins TRBV7-8 to TRBJ2-7; no firm D call. The germline V gene has CDR1 SGHVS and CDR2 FQNEAQ. This CDR3 has 13 residues. Deletions cut 4 bases from V and 5 bases from J, with 12 bases between. This chain's CDR3 is CASSSIRANEQYF. In DNA, the CDR3 is TGTGCCAGCAGCTCTATACGTGCCAACGAGCAGTACTTC.

This clone was observed a handful of times. This chain's CDR3 is CASSTGGGDSYNEQFF. The CDR3 coding sequence is TGTGCCAGCAGCACAGGGGGGGGTGACTCCTACAATGAGCAGTTCTTC. The chain recombines TRBV13 with TRBJ2-1; possibly TRBD1 for D (8 bases). The germline CDR1 and CDR2 sequences are PRHDT and FYEKMQ (reference sequence). The CDR3 consists of 16 residues. The ends were cut back, 5 bases at V and 0 bases at J, with 14 bases in the middle.

The CDR3 sequence: CASSPPGHFTYEQYF. CDR3 in DNA: TGTGCCAGCTCTCCCCCGGGACACTTTACCTACGAGCAGTACTTC. This chain uses TRBV25-1 with TRBJ2-7; D possibly corresponds to TRBD1 (6 bases). With 8 bases removed from V and 2 bases from J, the gap between germline ends came to 19 bases. CDR1 is MGHDK, CDR2 SYGVNS, per germline. The length of the CDR3 is 15 residues.

This chain connects TRBV28 to TRBJ2-2, with TRBD1 matching 7 bases. This CDR3 has 14 residues. Trimming took 7 bases from V and 4 from J; bases not matched to a gene: 6. The germline gives CDR1 MDHEN, CDR2 SYDVKM. Here the CDR3 DNA reads TGTGCCAGCATAGAGACAGGGTCCACCGGGGAGCTGTTTTTT. It specifies CASIETGSTGELFF.

This chain links TRBV7-8 with TRBJ1-1; TRBD1 is a possible D gene (6 bases). The V end was cut by 5 bases, the J end by 0 bases, with 16 bases between. Germline loops: CDR1 SGHVS, CDR2 FQNEAQ. The CDR3 spans 16 residues. CDR3 in amino acids: CASSRLGGPMNTEAFF. CDR3 sequence (DNA): TGTGCCAGCAGCCGTTTGGGGGGGCCGATGAACACTGAAGCTTTCTTT.

The chain combines TRBV7-2 with TRBJ1-2; tentatively, D is TRBD1 (6 bases). CDR3 size: 14 residues. V was cut by 5 bases and J by 4 bases, with 14 bases left in between. CDR1 SGHTA and CDR2 FQGNSA come from the germline V gene. The CDR3 loop is CASSNRDGSYGYTF. In nucleotides, the CDR3 is TGTGCCAGCAGCAACAGGGATGGAAGCTATGGCTACACCTTC.

V and J are TRBV11-1 and TRBJ2-7; 7 nucleotides align to TRBD2. The CDR3 extends over 12 amino acids. Trimming at V came to 5 bases and at J to 8 bases, leaving 6 bases not matched to a gene. CDR1 and CDR2 from the germline V gene are SGHAT and FQDESV (reference sequence). For the CDR3, the DNA is TGTGCCAGCAGCCTTCAGACTAGCAAGCAGTACTTC. It translates to CASSLQTSKQYF. Together with reference TRBV11-1 and TRBJ2-7, the CDR3 gives the full variable domain: EAEVAQSPRYKITEKSQAVAFWCDPISGHATLYWYRQILGQGPELLVQFQDESVVDDSQLPKDRFSAERLKGVDSTLKIQPAELGDSAMYLCASSLQTSKQYFGPGTRLTVT.

The CDR3 sequence: CASSWPTGTVQPQHF. The CDR3 DNA sequence: TGTGCCAGCAGTTGGCCGACAGGGACGGTCCAGCCCCAGCATTTT. This chain uses TRBV6-2 or TRBV6-3 with TRBJ1-5, with 7 bases identical to TRBD1. The CDR3 sequence is 15 residues long. In germline, CDR1 is MNHEY, CDR2 SVGEGT. V lost 4 bases, J lost 7 bases, and 10 bases stayed unmatched.

The CDR3 loop reads CASAGEGVRNSPLHF. CDR3 sequence (DNA): TGTGCCTCCGCGGGGGAAGGGGTGAGGAATTCACCCCTCCACTTT. The V and J genes are TRBV27 and TRBJ1-6; a possible D gene is TRBD1 (5 bases). Germline-derived CDR1 and CDR2 are MNHEY and SMNVEV (reference sequence). This CDR3 region has 15 residues. With 11 bases removed from V and 7 bases from J, the gap between germline ends came to 21 bases.

This chain connects TRBV27 to TRBJ2-7, with a possible D match to TRBD2 (6 bases). The CDR3 loop spans 13 amino acids. V lost 3 bases, J lost 3 bases, and 9 bases lay in between. CDR1 and CDR2 (germline): MNHEY, SMNVEV (reference sequence). This chain's CDR3 is CASSLGLHYEQYF. In nucleotides, the CDR3 is TGTGCCAGCAGTTTGGGACTTCACTACGAGCAGTACTTC.